This T cell receptor (beta chain) was captured in a study of T cells in Graves' hyperthyroidism and ophthalmopathy. Whole-study results and caveats: From stable hyperthyroidism, ophthalmopathy was set apart by a 13 V-J model. Blood also contained most expanded thyroid clonotypes above 0.001.

Amplified regions were TCR beta CDR3 sequences from RNA transcripts. The HTBI primer set drove a first-round RT-PCR of the TCR CDR3. TCRdb processed the multiplex PCR reads anew with MiXCR; each CDR3 protein has one entry. The sample has about 400,000 distinct CDR3 sequences, roughly 13% seen once; the top ten hold 9.2%. This clonotype was recorded many times. Its antigen remains unidentified. The CDR3 has 15 amino acids. Germline loops: CDR1 LGHDT, CDR2 YNNKEL (reference sequence). Trimming cost V 1 base and J 5 bases, with 14 bases left between them. In patients aged 18 to 65, hyperthyroidism was newly diagnosed, with duration under 2 months. Fresh peripheral blood, around 9.3 ml, was the source of the PBMCs.

This chain connects TRBV3-1 to TRBJ2-5; no clear D. This receptor was taken from a woman younger than 35 with Graves' hyperthyroidism. The sample taken for sequencing was blood. This chain's CDR3 is CASSQAVGEAETQYF. CDR3 sequence (DNA): TGTGCCAGCAGCCAAGCTGTCGGAGAGGCGGAGACCCAGTACTTC.